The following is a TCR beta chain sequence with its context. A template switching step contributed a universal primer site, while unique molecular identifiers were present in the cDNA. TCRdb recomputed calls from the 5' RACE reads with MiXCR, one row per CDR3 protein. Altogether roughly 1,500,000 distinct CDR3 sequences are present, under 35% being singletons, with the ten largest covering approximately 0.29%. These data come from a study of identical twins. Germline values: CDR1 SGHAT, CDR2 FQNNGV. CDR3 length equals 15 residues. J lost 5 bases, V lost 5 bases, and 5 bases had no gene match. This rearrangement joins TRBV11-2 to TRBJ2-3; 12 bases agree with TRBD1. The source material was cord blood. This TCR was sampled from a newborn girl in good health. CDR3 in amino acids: CASSHRDRGRDTQYF. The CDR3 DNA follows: TGTGCCAGCAGCCACCGGGACAGGGGGCGAGATACGCAGTATTTT.